This T cell receptor beta chain was obtained from a study of T cell responses to AZD1222 COVID-19 vaccine. Study-wide background: Analysis merged second doses at about 4 or about 12 weeks. Study-wide points: Clonal diversity may have been underestimated in mostly white British donors. Spike-specific TCR breadth and depth were elevated following two AZD1222 doses. Seropositive AZD1222 recipients at baseline numbered only five or six.

A remark on this clone: Antigen specificity is unknown.

Libraries were prepared by immunoSEQ multiplex PCR; TCRdb keeps only in-frame clonotypes and omits some of them. This sample has roughly 120,000 clones, with 70% to 90% found just once. This CDR3 contains 16 residues. CDR1 is MDHEN, CDR2 SYDVKM, per germline. The trim removed 4 bases at V and 6 bases at J, leaving 9 bases unmatched. The sequence came from an adult in good health. The sample here was peripheral blood, taken on day 0 of AZD1222 vaccination. V and J are TRBV28 and TRBJ2-1, with 10 bases matching TRBD1. The CDR3 loop reads CASSSSGTGVVNEQFF. The CDR3 coding sequence is TGTGCCAGCAGTTCCTCCGGGACAGGGGTTGTCAATGAGCAGTTCTTC.